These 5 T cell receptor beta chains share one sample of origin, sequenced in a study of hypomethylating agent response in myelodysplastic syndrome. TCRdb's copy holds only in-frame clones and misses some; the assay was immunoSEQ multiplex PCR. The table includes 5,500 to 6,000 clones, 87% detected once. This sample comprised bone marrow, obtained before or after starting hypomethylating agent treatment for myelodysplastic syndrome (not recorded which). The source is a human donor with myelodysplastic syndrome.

This chain's CDR3 is CSAPRGCEQYV. As DNA, the CDR3 is TGCAGTGCCCCCCGGGGCTGCGAGCAGTACGTC. The chain carries TRBV20-1 and TRBJ2-7; the D call may be TRBD1 or TRBD2 (5 bases each). Deletions cut 6 bases from V and 6 bases from J, with 12 bases between. This CDR3 has 11 residues. Germline V CDR1 and CDR2: DFQATT, SNEGSKA (reference sequence).

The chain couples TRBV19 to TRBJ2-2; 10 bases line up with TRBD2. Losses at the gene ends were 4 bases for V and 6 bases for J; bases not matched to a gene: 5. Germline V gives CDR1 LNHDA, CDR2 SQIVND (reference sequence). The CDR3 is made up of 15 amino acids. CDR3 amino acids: CASSRSGGAPGELFF. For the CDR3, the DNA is TGTGCCAGTAGTAGGAGCGGGGGGGCCCCCGGGGAGCTGTTTTTT.

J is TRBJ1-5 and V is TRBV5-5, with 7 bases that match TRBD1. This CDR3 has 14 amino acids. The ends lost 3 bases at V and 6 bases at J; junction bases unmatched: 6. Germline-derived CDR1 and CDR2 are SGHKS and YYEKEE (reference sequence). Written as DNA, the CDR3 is TGTGCCAGCAGCTCAGGGGGGACGCGTCAGCCCCAGCATTTT. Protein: CASSSGGTRQPQHF.

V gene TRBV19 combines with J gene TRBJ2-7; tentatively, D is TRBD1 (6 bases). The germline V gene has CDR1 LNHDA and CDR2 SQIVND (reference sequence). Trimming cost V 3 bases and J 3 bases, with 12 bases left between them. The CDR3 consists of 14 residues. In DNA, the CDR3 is TGTGCCAGTAGTATCGGCCAGGGGATCTACGAGCAGTACTTC. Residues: CASSIGQGIYEQYF.

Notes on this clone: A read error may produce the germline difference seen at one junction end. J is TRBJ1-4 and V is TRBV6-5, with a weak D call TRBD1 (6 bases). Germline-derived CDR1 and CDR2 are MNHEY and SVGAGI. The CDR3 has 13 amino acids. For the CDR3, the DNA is TGTGCCAGCAGTTACCGGAGCTCCGGGACACTTTATTTT. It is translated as CASSYRSSGTLYF.